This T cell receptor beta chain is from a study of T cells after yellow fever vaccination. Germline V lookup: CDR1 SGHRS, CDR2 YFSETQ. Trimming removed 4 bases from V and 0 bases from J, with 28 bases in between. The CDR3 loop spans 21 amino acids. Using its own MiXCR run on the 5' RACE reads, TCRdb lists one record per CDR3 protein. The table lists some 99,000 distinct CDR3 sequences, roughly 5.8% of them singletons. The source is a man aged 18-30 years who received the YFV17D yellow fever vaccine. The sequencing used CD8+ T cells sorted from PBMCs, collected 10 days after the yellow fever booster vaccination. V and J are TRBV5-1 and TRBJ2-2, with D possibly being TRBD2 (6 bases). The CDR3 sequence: CASSPISLQPWRESNTGELFF. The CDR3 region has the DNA TGCGCCAGCAGCCCGATATCCCTTCAGCCCTGGCGGGAATCGAACACCGGGGAGCTGTTTTTT.